This T cell receptor (beta chain) emerged from a study of blood T cell repertoires in COVID-19. Looking at the study overall: COVID-19 samples collected from the United States, Italy and Spain covered acute and convalescent phases. T cells, B-cell-depleted T cells, or PBMCs provided the cDNA or gDNA that served as material.

V lost 5 bases and J lost 2, with 6 bases in between. Germline values: CDR1 SNHLY, CDR2 FYNNEI. The CDR3 has 13 residues. As processed by the authors: Nucleated cell number was recorded as an estimate derived from reference gene primer amplification. TCRdb keeps only in-frame clones here, not all; method: immunoSEQ multiplex PCR. V, J and clone size are taken as reported in that table, and D and trimming were inferred from the DNA itself. The sample has about 45,000 clones, 75% to 90% seen once. This clonotype originated in a human donor in a cohort sampled during active COVID-19. The chain carries TRBV2 and TRBJ2-2, with no clear D. The source material was peripheral blood. The CDR3 loop is CASSMANTGELFF. The CDR3 DNA sequence: TGTGCCAGCAGTATGGCCAACACCGGGGAGCTGTTTTTT. Full variable domain (rest looked up from reference TRBV2 and TRBJ2-2): EPEVTQTPSHQVTQMGQEVILRCVPISNHLYFYWYRQILGQKVEFLVSFYNNEISEKSEIFDDQFSVERPDGSNFTLKIRSTKLEDSAMYFCASSMANTGELFFGEGSRLTVL.